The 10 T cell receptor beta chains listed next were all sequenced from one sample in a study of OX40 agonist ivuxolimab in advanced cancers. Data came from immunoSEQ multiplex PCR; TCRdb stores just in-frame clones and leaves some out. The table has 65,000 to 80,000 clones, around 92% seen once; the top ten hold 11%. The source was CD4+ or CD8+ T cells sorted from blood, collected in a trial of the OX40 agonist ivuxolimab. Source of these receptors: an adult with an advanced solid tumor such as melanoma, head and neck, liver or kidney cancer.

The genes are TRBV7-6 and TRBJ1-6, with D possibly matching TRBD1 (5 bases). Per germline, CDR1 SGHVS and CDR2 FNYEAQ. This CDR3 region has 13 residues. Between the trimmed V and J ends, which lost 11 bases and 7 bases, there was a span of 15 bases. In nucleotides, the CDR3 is TGTGCCGTCGGCGGCGAGGGGAATTCACCCCTCCACTTT. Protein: CAVGGEGNSPLHF.

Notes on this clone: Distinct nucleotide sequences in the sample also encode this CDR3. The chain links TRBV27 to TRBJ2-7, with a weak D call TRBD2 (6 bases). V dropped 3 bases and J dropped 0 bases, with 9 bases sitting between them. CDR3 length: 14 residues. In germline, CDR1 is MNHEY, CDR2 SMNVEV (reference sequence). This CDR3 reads CASSFGGNSYEQYF. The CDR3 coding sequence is TGTGCCAGCAGTTTCGGAGGGAACTCCTACGAGCAGTACTTC.

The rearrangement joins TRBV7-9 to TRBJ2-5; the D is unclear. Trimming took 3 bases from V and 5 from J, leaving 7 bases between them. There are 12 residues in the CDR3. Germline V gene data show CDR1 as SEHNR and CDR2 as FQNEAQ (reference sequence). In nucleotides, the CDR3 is TGTGCCAGCAGCTTGTCTTGGGAGACCCAGTACTTC. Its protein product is CASSLSWETQYF.

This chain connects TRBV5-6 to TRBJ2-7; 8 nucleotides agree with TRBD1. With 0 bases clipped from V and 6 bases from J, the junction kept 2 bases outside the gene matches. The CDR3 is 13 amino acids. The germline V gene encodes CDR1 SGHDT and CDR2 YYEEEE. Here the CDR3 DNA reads TGTGCCAGCAGCTTGGAGGACAGGGTCGAGCAGTACTTC. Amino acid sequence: CASSLEDRVEQYF.

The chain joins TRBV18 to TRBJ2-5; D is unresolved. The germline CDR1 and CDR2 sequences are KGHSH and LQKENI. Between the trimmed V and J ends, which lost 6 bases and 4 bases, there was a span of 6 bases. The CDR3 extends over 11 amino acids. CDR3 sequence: CASSDGETQYF. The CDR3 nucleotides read TGTGCCAGCTCCGATGGAGAGACCCAGTACTTC.

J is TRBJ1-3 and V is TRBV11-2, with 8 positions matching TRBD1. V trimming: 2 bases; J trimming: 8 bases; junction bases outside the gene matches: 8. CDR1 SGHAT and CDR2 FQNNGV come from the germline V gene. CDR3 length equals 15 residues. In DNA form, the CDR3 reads TGTGCCAGCAGCTTATCCCGCCAGGGGGCGGACACCATATATTTT. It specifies CASSLSRQGADTIYF.

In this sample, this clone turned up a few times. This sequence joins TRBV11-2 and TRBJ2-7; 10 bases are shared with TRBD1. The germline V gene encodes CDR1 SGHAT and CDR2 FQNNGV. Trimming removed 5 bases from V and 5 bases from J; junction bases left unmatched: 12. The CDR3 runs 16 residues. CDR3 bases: TGTGCCAGCAGCCCCCTCCTGGGACAGGGGTTTCACGAGCAGTACTTC. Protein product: CASSPLLGQGFHEQYF.

CDR3 loop: CASSAGGEQYF. In DNA, the CDR3 is TGTGCCAGCAGCGCGGGAGGCGAGCAGTACTTC. The chain combines TRBV6-6 with TRBJ2-7, with TRBD2 matching 8 bases. Germline V lookup: CDR1 MNHNY, CDR2 SVGAGI (reference sequence). After removal of 6 bases from V and 6 bases from J, the junction contained 1 base not matched to a gene. The CDR3 spans 11 residues.

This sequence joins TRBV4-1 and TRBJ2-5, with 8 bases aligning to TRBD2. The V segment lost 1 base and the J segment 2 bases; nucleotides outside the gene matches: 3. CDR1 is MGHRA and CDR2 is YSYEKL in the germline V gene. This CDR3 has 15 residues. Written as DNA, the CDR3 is TGCGCCAGCAGCCAAGTAGCTAGCGGGCAAGAGACCCAGTACTTC. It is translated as CASSQVASGQETQYF.

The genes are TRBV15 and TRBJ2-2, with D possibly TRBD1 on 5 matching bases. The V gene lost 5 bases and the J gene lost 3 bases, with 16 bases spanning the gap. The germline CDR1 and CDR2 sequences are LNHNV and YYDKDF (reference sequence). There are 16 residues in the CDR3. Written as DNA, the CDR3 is TGTGCCACCAGCCCGGTTCTAACAGGACACACCGGGGAGCTGTTTTTT. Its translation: CATSPVLTGHTGELFF.